The 22 T cell receptor beta chains listed next were all sequenced from one sample in a study of T cells in Graves' hyperthyroidism and ophthalmopathy. What was amplified from RNA transcripts were TCR beta CDR3 regions. The HTBI primer set drove a first-round RT-PCR of the TCR CDR3. TCRdb re-called the multiplex PCR reads through MiXCR, storing one row per CDR3 protein. Altogether a few hundred thousand distinct CDR3 sequences are present, 15% to 18% being singletons, with the ten largest covering less than 9.5%. Sequencing was done on a sample of blood. The receptors here all came from a woman under 40 with Graves' hyperthyroidism.

At least ten counts were recorded for this clonotype. V usage is TRBV12-3 or TRBV12-4 and J usage is TRBJ2-3; D is unclear. The germline V and J ends were trimmed by 2 bases and 2 bases, with 11 bases remaining between them. The CDR3 has 15 amino acids. In nucleotides, the CDR3 is TGTGCCAGCAGTTTACATAGGACCACCACAGATACGCAGTATTTT. It encodes CASSLHRTTTDTQYF.

V is TRBV29-1 and J is TRBJ2-7; unclear D gene. The length of the CDR3 is 17 residues. The V end was cut by 6 bases, the J end by 0 bases, with 24 bases between. Germline V gene data show CDR1 as SQVTM and CDR2 as ANQGSEA. CDR3 amino acids: CSVIRWKAARSSYEQYF. As DNA, the CDR3 is TGCAGCGTCATTAGGTGGAAGGCAGCCAGGAGCTCCTACGAGCAGTACTTC.

The chain's CDR3 is CASSVTTGGEQYF. DNA for the CDR3: TGTGCCAGCAGTGTGACGACGGGTGGGGAGCAGTACTTC. This chain links TRBV27 with TRBJ2-7; D gene ambiguous. The CDR3 has 13 residues. Trimming cost V 5 bases and J 7 bases, with 15 bases left between them. CDR1 is MNHEY and CDR2 is SMNVEV in the germline V gene (reference sequence).

This clonotype was observed many times. The chain joins TRBV6-1 to TRBJ1-6; D not certain. The CDR3 covers 12 residues. In germline, CDR1 is MNHNS, CDR2 SASEGT. The V end was cut by 6 bases, the J end by 8 bases, with 8 bases between. The CDR3 bases are TGTGCCAGCAGGGCCTCCGATTCACCCCTCCACTTT. Protein sequence: CASRASDSPLHF.

This clonotype was seen at least ten times. The DNA of the CDR3 is TGCAGCGTTCTCGGTCGGGCCGATGAGCAGTTCTTC. This encodes CSVLGRADEQFF. The rearrangement links TRBV20-1 to TRBJ2-1; D remains ambiguous. This CDR3 is built from 12 residues. Germline V lookup: CDR1 DFQATT, CDR2 SNEGSKA (reference sequence).

This clonotype was seen ten or more times. The chain combines TRBV6-1 with TRBJ2-6; 9 bases are a match to TRBD1. CDR3 length equals 17 residues. V was pared by 7 bases and J by 0 bases, with 7 bases of the junction left unmatched. Germline CDR1 is MNHNS and CDR2 is SASEGT. As DNA, the CDR3 is TGTGCCAGCAAACAGGGGGCGCTGGTCTCTGGGGCCAACGTCCTGACTTTC. Translating gives CASKQGALVSGANVLTF.

The table lists this clonotype with many counts. The chain uses TRBV6-5 and TRBJ2-7; 11 positions match TRBD1. Germline V lookup: CDR1 MNHEY, CDR2 SVGAGI. With V trimmed by 2 bases and J by 4 bases, 4 bases remained unmatched. The CDR3 extends over 15 amino acids. CDR3 residues: CASSYTGTGGYEQYF. CDR3 nucleotides: TGTGCCAGCAGTTACACCGGGACAGGGGGTTACGAGCAGTACTTC.

This clonotype was seen more than once but under ten times. This chain links TRBV7-6 with TRBJ2-3; D unclear. Germline V gene lookup returns CDR1 SGHVS and CDR2 FNYEAQ. V gave up 0 bases and J gave up 0 bases, with 19 bases separating them. This CDR3 is built from 19 residues. This CDR3 reads CASSLARPHEGISTDTQYF. The CDR3 DNA follows: TGTGCCAGCAGCTTAGCGCGACCACACGAAGGAATTAGCACAGATACGCAGTATTTT.

This clonotype was recorded many times. The gene calls are TRBV2 and TRBJ2-1; weak D call: TRBD2 (6 bases). V was trimmed by 6 bases and J by 6 bases, leaving 21 bases between them. Germline-derived CDR1 and CDR2 are SNHLY and FYNNEI. This CDR3 is 16 amino acids long. In DNA form, the CDR3 reads TGTGCCAGCAGCTCATTACTAGCTCCAAAGGCCAATGAGCAGTTCTTC. Its protein product is CASSSLLAPKANEQFF.

This clonotype showed up many times. This chain joins TRBV10-3 and TRBJ2-2; 7 bases fit TRBD1. CDR1 is ENHRY, CDR2 SYGVKD, per germline. This CDR3 region has 15 residues. J gave up 0 bases and V 4 bases, and 2 bases lay outside the gene matches. CDR3 nucleotide sequence: TGTGCCATCAGTGCAGGGACAGCGAACACCGGGGAGCTGTTTTTT. Amino acid sequence: CAISAGTANTGELFF.

This clonotype appeared many times. The chain links TRBV20-1 to TRBJ2-5; 9 positions match TRBD2. Losses at the gene ends were 0 bases for V and 0 bases for J; bases not matched to a gene: 5. This CDR3 is 16 amino acids long. Germline CDR1 and CDR2: DFQATT and SNEGSKA (reference sequence). The CDR3 is CSARDAAGGHQETQYF. The DNA of the CDR3 is TGCAGTGCTAGAGATGCAGCGGGAGGTCACCAAGAGACCCAGTACTTC.

This clonotype has a handful of counts. The rearrangement joins TRBV20-1 to TRBJ2-3, with D uncertain. With 0 bases removed from V and 1 base from J, the gap between germline ends came to 8 bases. Germline V lookup: CDR1 DFQATT, CDR2 SNEGSKA (reference sequence). CDR3 size: 14 residues. In DNA form, the CDR3 reads TGCAGTGCTAGAGATCTGTGGCGCACAGATACGCAGTATTTT. As protein: CSARDLWRTDTQYF.

This clonotype was counted ten times or more. The gene calls are TRBV3-1 and TRBJ2-7; 9 positions match TRBD2. The CDR3 is 15 residues long. In germline, CDR1 is LGHDT, CDR2 YNNKEL (reference sequence). After removal of 4 bases from V and 3 bases from J, the junction contained 7 bases not matched to a gene. The CDR3, as DNA: TGTGCCAGCAGCCTCGGGGGACTAGCACTCTACGAGCAGTACTTC. Protein: CASSLGGLALYEQYF.

The CDR3 bases are TGTGCCAGTAGTACCGAGGTCCCTGAAGCTTTCTTT. Translation: CASSTEVPEAFF. V usage is TRBV19 and J usage is TRBJ1-1, with D unclear. Trimming shortened V by 4 bases and J by 6 bases, and 9 bases separated the two germline ends. Germline CDR1 reads LNHDA; CDR2 reads SQIVND (reference sequence). The CDR3 runs to 12 residues. Together with reference TRBV19 and TRBJ1-1, the CDR3 gives the full variable domain: DGGITQSPKYLFRKEGQNVTLSCEQNLNHDAMYWYRQDPGQGLRLIYYSQIVNDFQKGDIAEGYSVSREKKESFPLTVTSAQKNPTAFYLCASSTEVPEAFFGQGTRLTVV.

This clonotype was observed many times. The chain links TRBV7-9 to TRBJ2-5; 7 bases agree with TRBD2. CDR3 length: 15 residues. The V gene end was trimmed by 5 bases and the J gene end by 3 bases; junction bases not matched to a gene: 9. Germline V gives CDR1 SEHNR, CDR2 FQNEAQ (reference sequence). The CDR3 loop reads CASSPEGLAEETQYF. CDR3 nucleotides: TGTGCCAGCAGCCCGGAGGGGCTAGCGGAAGAGACCCAGTACTTC.

The CDR3 DNA sequence: TGCGCCAGCAGCTTGACACGGGGCGGGAACACTGAAGCTTTCTTT. It translates to CASSLTRGGNTEAFF. The V call is TRBV5-1, the J call TRBJ1-1; the D gene is possibly TRBD1 (5 bases). CDR1 and CDR2 (germline): SGHRS, YFSETQ. Trimming took 1 base from V and 1 from J, leaving 11 bases between them. The CDR3 spans 15 residues.

Notes on this clonotype: This CDR3 fails to terminate in the conserved phenylalanine or tryptophan, so it likely reflects a read error. This chain connects TRBV20-1 to TRBJ1-2; no clear D gene. Trimming removed 6 bases at V and 2 bases at J, with 16 bases between. There are 14 residues in the CDR3. Germline loops: CDR1 DFQATT, CDR2 SNEGSKA (reference sequence). CDR3 sequence (DNA): TGCAGTGCCCAGGACGGAAAACTAAACTATGGCTACACCCTC. Its protein product is CSAQDGKLNYGYTL.

This clonotype came up many times. The chain is built from TRBV20-1 and TRBJ2-2; 10 bases match TRBD2. This CDR3 region has 16 residues. Germline CDR1 is DFQATT and CDR2 is SNEGSKA (reference sequence). Trimming cost V 3 bases and J 9 bases; bases outside gene matches: 13. Written as DNA, the CDR3 is TGCAGTGCTAGCGGGGGACTAGCGACACAGGCCCGGGAGCTGTTTTTT. This translates into CSASGGLATQARELFF.

This clonotype was observed a handful of times. The CDR3 nucleotides read TGCAGTGCTAGTTTGGGGGGCAGGGGCTACACCTTC. Translated, it gives CSASLGGRGYTF. V and J are TRBV20-1 and TRBJ1-2, with D perhaps TRBD1 (6 bases). Deletions cut 3 bases from V and 8 bases from J, with 13 bases between. The germline gives CDR1 DFQATT, CDR2 SNEGSKA (reference sequence). The CDR3 totals 12 residues.

This clonotype appeared many times. V is TRBV6-1 and J is TRBJ1-1; 10 positions agree with TRBD1. Germline CDR1 reads MNHNS; CDR2 reads SASEGT. This CDR3 is built from 16 residues. V trimming: 9 bases; J trimming: 1 base; junction bases outside the gene matches: 11. The CDR3 protein is CASGWTGGMWNTEAFF. The DNA for the CDR3 is TGTGCCAGTGGTTGGACAGGGGGAATGTGGAACACTGAAGCTTTCTTT.

This clonotype was seen many times. The V gene is TRBV11-2, the J gene TRBJ2-7, with 14 positions matching TRBD2. The CDR3 consists of 15 residues. CDR1 SGHAT and CDR2 FQNNGV come from the germline V gene. J gave up 4 bases and V 3 bases, and 2 bases lay outside the gene matches. CDR3 amino acids: CASSLTSGRVYEQYF. As DNA, the CDR3 is TGTGCCAGCAGCTTGACTAGCGGGAGGGTTTACGAGCAGTACTTC. Complete variable domain (other parts from reference TRBV11-2 and TRBJ2-7): EAGVAQSPRYKIIEKRQSVAFWCNPISGHATLYWYQQILGQGPKLLIQFQNNGVVDDSQLPKDRFSAERLKGVDSTLKIQPAKLEDSAVYLCASSLTSGRVYEQYFGPGTRLTVT.

In this sample, this clonotype turned up many times. This sequence joins TRBV2 and TRBJ2-1; D unclear. V dropped 8 bases and J dropped 0 bases, with 5 bases sitting between them. This CDR3 contains 12 residues. Germline V gene lookup returns CDR1 SNHLY and CDR2 FYNNEI. CDR3 in DNA: TGTGCCAGCGAGGTCTCCTACAATGAGCAGTTCTTC. Amino acids: CASEVSYNEQFF.